This T cell receptor beta chain was captured in a study of blood T cell repertoires in COVID-19. Looking at the study overall: Spain, Italy and the United States supplied samples that represented acute and convalescent COVID-19. Sources were T cells, B-cell-depleted T cells, or PBMCs; the material itself was cDNA or gDNA.

Original data processing: The assay estimated nucleated cells by amplifying reference gene primers. The data were produced by immunoSEQ multiplex PCR, yet TCRdb's version contains in-frame clones alone and is incomplete. V, J and clone size were drawn from that table, and D and trimming were deduced from the DNA. The repertoire holds roughly 87,000 clones, with under 85% as singletons. Trimming cost V 2 bases and J 6 bases, with 7 bases left between them. The CDR3 is 12 amino acids. CDR1 and CDR2 (germline): MDHEN, SYDVKM. The chain carries TRBV28 and TRBJ1-1; D possibly corresponds to TRBD1 (5 bases). The receptor was derived from a woman aged 70 to 79 with acute or convalescent COVID-19. Material for sequencing was peripheral blood. In DNA form, the CDR3 reads TGTGCCAGCAGTTTACAGGGCCCTGAAGCTTTCTTT. Protein sequence: CASSLQGPEAFF.